One sample yielded the 2 T cell receptor beta chains listed below, sequenced in a study of T cells in Graves' hyperthyroidism and ophthalmopathy. There were TCR beta CDR3 regions amplified from RNA transcripts. An initial round of RT-PCR targeting the TCR CDR3 relied on the HTBI primer set. TCRdb re-derived calls from the multiplex PCR reads in MiXCR, one entry per CDR3 protein. In the table there are under 400,000 distinct CDR3 sequences, 15% to 19% of which are singletons. The sample was blood. The receptor source for this set is a woman aged 18-29 years with Graves' hyperthyroidism that later progressed to Graves' ophthalmopathy.

This clonotype was found many times. The genes are TRBV6-6 and TRBJ2-1, with D unresolved. The CDR3 sequence is 12 residues long. V lost 2 bases and J lost 7, with 6 bases in between. Germline CDR1 reads MNHNY; CDR2 reads SVGAGI (reference sequence). CDR3 sequence reads: CASSYPNNEQFF. The DNA for the CDR3 is TGTGCCAGCAGTTACCCCAATAATGAGCAGTTCTTC.

V is TRBV20-1 and J is TRBJ2-7; D remains unclear. Germline CDR1 DFQATT, CDR2 SNEGSKA (reference sequence). The CDR3 is 13 amino acids. Trimming shortened V by 4 bases and J by 3 bases, and 13 bases separated the two germline ends. CDR3 in amino acids: CSATPRDFYEQYF. CDR3 bases: TGCAGTGCTACCCCAAGAGACTTCTACGAGCAGTACTTC.